This T cell receptor beta chain was profiled in a study of CD8 T cells in Susac syndrome. The RNA, about 0.45 to 1 ug, was put through reverse transcription using random hexamers. Amplification of the TCR beta CDR3 was carried out by immunoSEQ multiplex PCR, which spanned a total of 54 Vbeta and 13 Jbeta segments. MiXCR was run by TCRdb on the immunoSEQ multiplex PCR reads, yielding one entry per CDR3 protein. The table has 180,000 or so distinct CDR3 sequences, nearly 95% seen once. The multiple sclerosis control group comprised treatment-naive patients with stable or active relapsing-remitting disease. Negative isolation was used for CD8+ and CD4+ T cells and FACS enrichment for TEMRA cells. Germline V gene sequence: CDR1 KGHSH, CDR2 LQKENI. The CDR3 length is 11 residues. V lost 1 base to trimming and J lost 9 bases, with 4 bases between them.

The chain employs TRBV18 and TRBJ2-1; D uncertain. The sequencing input was CD4+ T cells from PBMCs. The origin of this receptor is a human donor with multiple sclerosis. CDR3 bases: TGTGCCAGCTCACCACTTGTTGAGCAGTTCTTC. Its translation: CASSPLVEQFF.